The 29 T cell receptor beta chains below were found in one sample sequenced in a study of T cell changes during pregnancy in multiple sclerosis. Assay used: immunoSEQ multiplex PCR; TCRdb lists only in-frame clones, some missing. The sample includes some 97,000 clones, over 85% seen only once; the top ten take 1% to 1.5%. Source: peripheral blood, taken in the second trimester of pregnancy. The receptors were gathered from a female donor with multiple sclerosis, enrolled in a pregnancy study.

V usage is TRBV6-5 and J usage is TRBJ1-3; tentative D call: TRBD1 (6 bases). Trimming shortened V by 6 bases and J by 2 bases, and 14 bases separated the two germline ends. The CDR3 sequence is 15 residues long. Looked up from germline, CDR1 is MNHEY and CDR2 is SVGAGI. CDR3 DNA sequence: TGTGCCAGCAGCCGTGGACAGCTCGCTGGAAACACCATATATTTT. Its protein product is CASSRGQLAGNTIYF.

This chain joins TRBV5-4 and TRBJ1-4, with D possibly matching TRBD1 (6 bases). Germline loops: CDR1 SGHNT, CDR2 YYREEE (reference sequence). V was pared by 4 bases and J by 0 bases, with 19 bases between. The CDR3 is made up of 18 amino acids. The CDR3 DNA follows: TGTGCCAGCAGCCCCGGACAGCACCCAGGGACAACTAATGAAAAACTGTTTTTT. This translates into CASSPGQHPGTTNEKLFF.

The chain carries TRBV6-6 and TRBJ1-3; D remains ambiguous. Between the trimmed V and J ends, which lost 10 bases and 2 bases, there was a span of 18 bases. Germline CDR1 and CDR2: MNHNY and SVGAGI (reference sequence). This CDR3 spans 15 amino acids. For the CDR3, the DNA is TGTGCCACCTACGAAAGGGAGTCCCCTGGAAACACCATATATTTT. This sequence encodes CATYERESPGNTIYF.

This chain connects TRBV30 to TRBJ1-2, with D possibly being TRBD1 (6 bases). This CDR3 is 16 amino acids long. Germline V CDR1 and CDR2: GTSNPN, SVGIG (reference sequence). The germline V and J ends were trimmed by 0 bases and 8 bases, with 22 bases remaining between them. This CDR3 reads CAWSVSGQTHKEGYTF. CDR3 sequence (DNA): TGTGCCTGGAGTGTAAGTGGACAGACCCATAAGGAGGGCTACACCTTC.

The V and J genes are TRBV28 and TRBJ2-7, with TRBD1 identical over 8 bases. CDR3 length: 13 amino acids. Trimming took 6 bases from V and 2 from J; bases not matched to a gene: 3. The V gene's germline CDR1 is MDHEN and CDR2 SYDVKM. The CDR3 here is CASRQQGAYEQYF. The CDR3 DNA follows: TGTGCCAGCAGGCAACAGGGGGCCTACGAGCAGTACTTC.

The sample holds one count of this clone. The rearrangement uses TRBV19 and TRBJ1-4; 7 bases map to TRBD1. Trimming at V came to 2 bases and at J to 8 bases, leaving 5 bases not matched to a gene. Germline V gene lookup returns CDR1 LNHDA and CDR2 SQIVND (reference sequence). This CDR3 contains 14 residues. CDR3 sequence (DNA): TGTGCCAGTAGTATAAGGCAGGGGGGCGAAAAACTGTTTTTT. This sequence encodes CASSIRQGGEKLFF.

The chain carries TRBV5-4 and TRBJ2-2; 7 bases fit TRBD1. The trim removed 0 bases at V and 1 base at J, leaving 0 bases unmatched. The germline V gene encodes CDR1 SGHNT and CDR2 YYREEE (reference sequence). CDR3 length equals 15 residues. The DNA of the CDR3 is TGTGCCAGCAGCTTGGACAGGGGGAACACCGGGGAGCTGTTTTTT. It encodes CASSLDRGNTGELFF.

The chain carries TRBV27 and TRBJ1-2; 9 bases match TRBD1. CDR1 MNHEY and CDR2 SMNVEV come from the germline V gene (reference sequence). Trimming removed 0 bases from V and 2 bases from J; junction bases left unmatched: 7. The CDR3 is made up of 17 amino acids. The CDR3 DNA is TGTGCCAGCAGTTTATCTTTCTGGGACAGGGAAAACTATGGCTACACCTTC. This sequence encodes CASSLSFWDRENYGYTF.

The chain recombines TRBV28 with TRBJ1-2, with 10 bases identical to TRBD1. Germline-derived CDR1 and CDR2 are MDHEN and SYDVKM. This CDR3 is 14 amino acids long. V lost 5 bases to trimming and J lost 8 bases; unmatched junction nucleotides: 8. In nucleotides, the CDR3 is TGTGCCAGCAGTACGACAGGGGGCCCGGGAGGCTACACCTTC. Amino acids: CASSTTGGPGGYTF.

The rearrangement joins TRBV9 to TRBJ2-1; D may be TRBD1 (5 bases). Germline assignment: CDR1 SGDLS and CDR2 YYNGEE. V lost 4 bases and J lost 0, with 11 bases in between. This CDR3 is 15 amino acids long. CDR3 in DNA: TGTGCCAGCAGCCCCGGACAATACTCCTACAATGAGCAGTTCTTC. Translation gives CASSPGQYSYNEQFF.

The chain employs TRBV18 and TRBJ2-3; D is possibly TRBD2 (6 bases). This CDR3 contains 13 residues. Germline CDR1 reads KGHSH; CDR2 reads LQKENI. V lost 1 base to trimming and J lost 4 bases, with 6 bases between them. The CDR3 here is CASSPRGADTQYF. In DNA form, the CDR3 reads TGTGCCAGCTCACCACGGGGGGCAGATACGCAGTATTTT. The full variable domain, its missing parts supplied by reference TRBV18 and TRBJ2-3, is NAGVMQNPRHLVRRRGQEARLRCSPMKGHSHVYWYRQLPEEGLKFMVYLQKENIIDESGMPKERFSAEFPKEGPSILRIQQVVRGDSAAYFCASSPRGADTQYFGPGTRLTVL.

The CDR3 DNA sequence: TGTGCCAGTAGCATACAGGGGACCAATCAGCCCCAGCATTTT. Translation gives CASSIQGTNQPQHF. The chain combines TRBV19 with TRBJ1-5; TRBD1 matches at 7 bases. This CDR3 comprises 14 residues. The germline V gene has CDR1 LNHDA and CDR2 SQIVND (reference sequence). Unmatched junction bases numbered 5, after V lost 6 bases and J lost 3 bases. The variable domain in full, with the rest retrieved from reference TRBV19 and TRBJ1-5, is DGGITQSPKYLFRKEGQNVTLSCEQNLNHDAMYWYRQDPGQGLRLIYYSQIVNDFQKGDIAEGYSVSREKKESFPLTVTSAQKNPTAFYLCASSIQGTNQPQHFGDGTRLSIL.

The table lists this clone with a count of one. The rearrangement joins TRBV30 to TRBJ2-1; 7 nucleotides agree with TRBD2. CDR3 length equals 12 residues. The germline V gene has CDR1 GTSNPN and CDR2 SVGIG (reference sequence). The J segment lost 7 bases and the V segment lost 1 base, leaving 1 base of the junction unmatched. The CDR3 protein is CAWSAGGNEQFF. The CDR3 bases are TGTGCCTGGAGTGCCGGGGGGAATGAGCAGTTCTTC.

CDR3 in amino acids: CASSPTPGDSQPQHF. DNA for the CDR3: TGTGCCAGTAGCCCAACACCGGGAGATAGTCAGCCCCAGCATTTT. The chain has TRBV19 and TRBJ1-5; unclear D gene. The CDR3 is made up of 15 amino acids. Germline CDR1 reads LNHDA; CDR2 reads SQIVND (reference sequence). Between the trimmed V and J ends, which lost 6 bases and 6 bases, there was a span of 18 bases.

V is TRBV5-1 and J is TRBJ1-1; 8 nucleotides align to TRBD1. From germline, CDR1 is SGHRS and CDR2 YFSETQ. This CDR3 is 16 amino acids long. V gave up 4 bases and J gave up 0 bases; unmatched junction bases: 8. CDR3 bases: TGCGCCAGCAGCCACCCCCGGACAGGGATGAACACTGAAGCTTTCTTT. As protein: CASSHPRTGMNTEAFF.

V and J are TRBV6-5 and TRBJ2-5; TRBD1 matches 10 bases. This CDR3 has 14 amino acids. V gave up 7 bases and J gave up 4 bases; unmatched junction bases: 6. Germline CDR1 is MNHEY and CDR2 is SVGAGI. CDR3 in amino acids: CASTPDRGGETQYF. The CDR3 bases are TGTGCCAGCACTCCGGACAGGGGGGGAGAGACCCAGTACTTC.

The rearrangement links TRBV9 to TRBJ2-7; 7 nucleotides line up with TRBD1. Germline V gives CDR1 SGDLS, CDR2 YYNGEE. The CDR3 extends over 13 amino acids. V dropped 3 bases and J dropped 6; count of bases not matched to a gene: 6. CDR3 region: CASSETGNSEQYF. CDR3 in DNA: TGTGCCAGCAGCGAGACAGGGAATTCCGAGCAGTACTTC. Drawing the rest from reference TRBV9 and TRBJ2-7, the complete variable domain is DSGVTQTPKHLITATGQRVTLRCSPRSGDLSVYWYQQSLDQGLQFLIQYYNGEERAKGNILERFSAQQFPDLHSELNLSSLELGDSALYFCASSETGNSEQYFGPGTRLTVT.

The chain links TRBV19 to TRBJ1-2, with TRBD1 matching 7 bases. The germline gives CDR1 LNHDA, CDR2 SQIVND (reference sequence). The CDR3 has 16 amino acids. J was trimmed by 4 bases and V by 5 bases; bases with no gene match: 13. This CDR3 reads CASSSPRGDSSYGYTF. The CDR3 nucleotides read TGTGCCAGTAGTTCTCCTCGCGGGGACAGTTCCTATGGCTACACCTTC.

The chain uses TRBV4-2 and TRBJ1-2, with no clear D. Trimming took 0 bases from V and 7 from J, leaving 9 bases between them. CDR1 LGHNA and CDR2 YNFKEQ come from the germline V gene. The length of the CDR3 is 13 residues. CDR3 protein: CASSQDLGSGYTF. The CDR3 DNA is TGTGCCAGCAGCCAAGATCTAGGAAGTGGCTACACCTTC.

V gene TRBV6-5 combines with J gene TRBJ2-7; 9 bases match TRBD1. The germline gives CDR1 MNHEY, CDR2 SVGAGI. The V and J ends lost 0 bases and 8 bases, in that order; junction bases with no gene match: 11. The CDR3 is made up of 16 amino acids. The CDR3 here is CASSYSNRGQVGKQYF. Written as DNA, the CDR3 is TGTGCCAGCAGTTACTCAAACAGGGGGCAGGTTGGCAAGCAGTACTTC.

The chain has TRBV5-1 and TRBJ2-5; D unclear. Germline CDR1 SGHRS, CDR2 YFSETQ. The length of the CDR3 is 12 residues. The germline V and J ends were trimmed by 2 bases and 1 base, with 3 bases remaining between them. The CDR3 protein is CASSLLQETQYF. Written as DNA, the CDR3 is TGCGCCAGCAGCTTACTCCAAGAGACCCAGTACTTC.

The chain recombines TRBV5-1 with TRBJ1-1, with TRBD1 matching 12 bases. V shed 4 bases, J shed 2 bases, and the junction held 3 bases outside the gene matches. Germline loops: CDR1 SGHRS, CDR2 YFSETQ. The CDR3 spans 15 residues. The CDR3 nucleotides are TGCGCCAGCAGCACCGGGACAGGGGGCAACACTGAAGCTTTCTTT. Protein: CASSTGTGGNTEAFF.

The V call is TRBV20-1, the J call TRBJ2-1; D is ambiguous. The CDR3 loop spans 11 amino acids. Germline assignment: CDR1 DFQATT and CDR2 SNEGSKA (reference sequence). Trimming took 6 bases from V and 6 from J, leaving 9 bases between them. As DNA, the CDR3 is TGCAGTGCCCCTAGGTTCAATGAGCAGTTCTTC. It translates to CSAPRFNEQFF.

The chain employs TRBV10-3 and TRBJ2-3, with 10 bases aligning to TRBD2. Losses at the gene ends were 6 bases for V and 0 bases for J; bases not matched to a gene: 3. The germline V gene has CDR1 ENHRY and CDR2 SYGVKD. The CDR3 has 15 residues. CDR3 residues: CAISQREGSTDTQYF. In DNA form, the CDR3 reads TGTGCCATCAGCCAGCGGGAGGGGAGCACAGATACGCAGTATTTT.

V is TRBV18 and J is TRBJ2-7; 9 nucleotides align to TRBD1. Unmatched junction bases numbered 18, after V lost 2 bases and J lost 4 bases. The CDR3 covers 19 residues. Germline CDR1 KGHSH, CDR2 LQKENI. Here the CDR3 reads CASSPTTVPLQGAGYEQYF. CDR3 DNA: TGTGCCAGCTCACCAACAACGGTCCCCTTACAGGGGGCTGGGTACGAGCAGTACTTC.

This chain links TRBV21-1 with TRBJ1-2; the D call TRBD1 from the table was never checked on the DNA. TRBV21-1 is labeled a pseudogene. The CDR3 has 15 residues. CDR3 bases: TGTGCCAGCAGCAAACTCTTGACAGGGGAGTGTGGCTACACCTTC. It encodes CASSKLLTGECGYTF.

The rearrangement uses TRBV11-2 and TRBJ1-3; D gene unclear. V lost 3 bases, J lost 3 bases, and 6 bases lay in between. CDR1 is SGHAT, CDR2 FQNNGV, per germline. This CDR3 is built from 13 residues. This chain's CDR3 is CASSFEIGNTIYF. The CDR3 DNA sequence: TGTGCCAGCAGCTTTGAGATTGGAAACACCATATATTTT.

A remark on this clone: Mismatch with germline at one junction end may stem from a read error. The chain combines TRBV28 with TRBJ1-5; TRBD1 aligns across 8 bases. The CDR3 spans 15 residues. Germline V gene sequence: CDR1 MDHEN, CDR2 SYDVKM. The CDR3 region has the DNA TGTGCCAGCCTTGGGGGACAGGTTAGCAGTCAGCCCCAGCATTTT. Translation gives CASLGGQVSSQPQHF.

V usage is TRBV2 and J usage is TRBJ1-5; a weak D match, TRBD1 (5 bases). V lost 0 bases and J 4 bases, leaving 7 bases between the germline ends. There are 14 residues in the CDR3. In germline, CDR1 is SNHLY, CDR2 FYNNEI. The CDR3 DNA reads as TGTGCCAGCAGTGAAGCAAGACAGAATCAGCCCCAGCATTTT. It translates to CASSEARQNQPQHF.